The 25 T cell receptor beta chains presented below share a single source sample, sequenced in a study of PD-1 blockade in classical Hodgkin lymphoma. Repertoires were generated with immunoSEQ multiplex PCR, while TCRdb's copy carries only in-frame clones and drops some. The sample gives 20,000 to 25,000 clones, 80% of which show up once; 7.2% is in the top ten. The time point denotes: cycle 4 day 1 (C4D1), after 6 weeks of nivolumab. Each and every patient relapsed after autologous stem cell transplantation, and patients got differing brentuximab vedotin exposure. The sequencing used peripheral blood mononuclear cells (PBMCs), collected before the fourth cycle of nivolumab. The receptors come from a human donor with classical Hodgkin lymphoma.

The rearrangement links TRBV7-7 to TRBJ2-5, with 7 positions matching TRBD1. Germline V CDR1 and CDR2: SSHAT, FNYEAQ (reference sequence). Trimming took 5 bases from V and 2 from J; bases not matched to a gene: 8. There are 15 residues in the CDR3. CDR3 in DNA: TGTGCCAGCAGCCCATCCATGGACAGGCAAGAGACCCAGTACTTC. Translation gives CASSPSMDRQETQYF.

The gene calls are TRBV7-9 and TRBJ2-7; no firm D call. Deletions cut 1 base from V and 5 bases from J, with 12 bases between. The germline gives CDR1 SEHNR, CDR2 FQNEAQ (reference sequence). This CDR3 has 14 residues. CDR3 residues: CASSLGFLENEQYF. The CDR3, as DNA: TGTGCCAGCAGCTTAGGATTCCTAGAGAACGAGCAGTACTTC. The full variable domain, in which reference TRBV7-9 and TRBJ2-7 provide the parts outside the CDR3, is DTGVSQNPRHKITKRGQNVTFRCDPISEHNRLYWYRQTLGQGPEFLTYFQNEAQLEKSRLLSDRFSAERPKGSFSTLEIQRTEQGDSAMYLCASSLGFLENEQYFGPGTRLTVT.

The chain employs TRBV11-3 and TRBJ2-2; tentative D call: TRBD1 (5 bases). V gave up 1 base and J gave up 0 bases, with 6 bases separating them. The CDR3 runs 15 residues. Germline V lookup: CDR1 SGHNT, CDR2 YENEEA. The CDR3 is CASSLGGANTGELFF. CDR3 in DNA: TGTGCCAGCAGCTTAGGGGGCGCGAACACCGGGGAGCTGTTTTTT.

This sequence joins TRBV5-1 and TRBJ1-5; D is uncertain. The germline V and J ends were trimmed by 0 bases and 2 bases, with 9 bases remaining between them. This CDR3 spans 15 amino acids. Germline-derived CDR1 and CDR2 are SGHRS and YFSETQ. CDR3: CASSLAGYGNQPQHF. In DNA form, the CDR3 reads TGCGCCAGCAGCTTGGCGGGGTACGGCAATCAGCCCCAGCATTTT.

CDR3 residues: CASSRTGIEQYF. The CDR3 nucleotides read TGTGCCAGCAGCCGGACAGGGATCGAGCAGTACTTC. The chain uses TRBV7-9 and TRBJ2-7; TRBD1 agrees at 8 bases. Germline V gives CDR1 SEHNR, CDR2 FQNEAQ (reference sequence). The CDR3 totals 12 residues. With 5 bases clipped from V and 6 bases from J, the junction kept 3 bases outside the gene matches.

This clone turned up a few times. V gene TRBV5-1 combines with J gene TRBJ2-1; D call uncertain. This CDR3 spans 15 amino acids. CDR1 and CDR2 from the germline V gene are SGHRS and YFSETQ. V lost 0 bases to trimming and J lost 0 bases, with 7 bases between them. CDR3 in amino acids: CASSLGYSSYNEQFF. The CDR3 DNA follows: TGCGCCAGCAGCTTGGGCTATAGCTCCTACAATGAGCAGTTCTTC.

This chain uses TRBV2 with TRBJ1-1; 8 nucleotides agree with TRBD1. The CDR3 has 13 residues. Losses at the gene ends were 6 bases for V and 11 bases for J; bases not matched to a gene: 11. The germline V gene encodes CDR1 SNHLY and CDR2 FYNNEI. This CDR3 reads CASRAGGWAPAFF. CDR3 DNA: TGTGCCAGCAGGGCAGGGGGCTGGGCTCCGGCTTTCTTT.

The table lists this clone with a few counts. At the DNA level, this CDR3 is encoded by other sequences in the same sample as well. This chain joins TRBV6-5 and TRBJ1-2, with 7 nucleotides matching TRBD1. Losses at the gene ends were 2 bases for V and 3 bases for J; bases not matched to a gene: 9. The CDR3 extends over 16 amino acids. Per the germline V gene, CDR1 is MNHEY and CDR2 is SVGAGI. The CDR3 spells CASSYLRDRFDYGYTF. The DNA for the CDR3 is TGTGCCAGCAGTTACCTCCGGGACAGATTTGACTATGGCTACACCTTC.

This chain links TRBV28 with TRBJ1-2; 8 positions match TRBD1. The trim removed 3 bases at V and 4 bases at J, leaving 7 bases unmatched. Germline CDR1 MDHEN, CDR2 SYDVKM. The CDR3 consists of 15 residues. The CDR3 reads CASSFSGTGLYGYTF. CDR3 nucleotide sequence: TGTGCCAGCAGTTTTTCGGGGACAGGCCTCTATGGCTACACCTTC.

The chain has TRBV5-1 and TRBJ2-3; D may be TRBD1 (6 bases). Trimming cost V 7 bases and J 0 bases, with 12 bases left between them. The CDR3 runs to 14 residues. CDR1 is SGHRS and CDR2 is YFSETQ in the germline V gene. The CDR3 DNA follows: TGCGCCAGCTCCCGTGGGGGCAGCACAGATACGCAGTATTTT. Translated, it gives CASSRGGSTDTQYF.

This clone has a single count. The J gene is TRBJ2-7, the V gene TRBV10-3; no reliable D call. CDR3 size: 12 residues. The V end lost 3 bases, the J end lost 6 bases, and 9 bases lay between the germline ends. Per germline, CDR1 ENHRY and CDR2 SYGVKD. CDR3 DNA: TGTGCCATCAGTGACGTCAGGAGCGAGCAGTACTTC. This sequence encodes CAISDVRSEQYF.

By share, this clone counts as medium-sized. This sequence joins TRBV30 and TRBJ1-2; no clear D. The CDR3 has 14 amino acids. The V gene's germline CDR1 is GTSNPN and CDR2 SVGIG (reference sequence). V gave up 0 bases and J gave up 8 bases, with 16 bases separating them. The CDR3 bases are TGTGCCTGGAGTGTAAGGAGCCTAGCCAGGGGCTACACCTTC. Translated, it gives CAWSVRSLARGYTF.

The V call is TRBV5-1, the J call TRBJ2-3, with a possible D match to TRBD2 (6 bases). The germline V gene encodes CDR1 SGHRS and CDR2 YFSETQ. V was clipped by 4 bases and J by 4 bases, with 16 bases between them. The CDR3 runs to 15 residues. CDR3 loop: CASSPTGTAPDTQYF. CDR3 sequence (DNA): TGCGCCAGCAGCCCGACCGGGACTGCACCAGATACGCAGTATTTT. Based on the CDR3 plus reference TRBV5-1 and TRBJ2-3, the full variable domain is KAGVTQTPRYLIKTRGQQVTLSCSPISGHRSVSWYQQTPGQGLQFLFEYFSETQRNKGNFPGRFSGRQFSNSRSEMNVSTLELGDSALYLCASSPTGTAPDTQYFGPGTRLTVL.

This rearrangement joins TRBV5-1 to TRBJ1-6; 11 bases are a match to TRBD1. The J segment lost 3 bases and the V segment lost 4 bases, leaving 6 bases of the junction unmatched. The CDR3 runs to 17 residues. Germline-derived CDR1 and CDR2 are SGHRS and YFSETQ. In DNA, the CDR3 is TGCGCCAGCAGCAGAGGGACAGGGGGAGACTATAATTCACCCCTCCACTTT. Encoded protein: CASSRGTGGDYNSPLHF.

The gene calls are TRBV18 and TRBJ2-6, with a tentative D call TRBD2 (5 bases). V was trimmed by 4 bases and J by 0 bases, leaving 22 bases between them. This CDR3 comprises 20 residues. Germline loops: CDR1 KGHSH, CDR2 LQKENI. The CDR3 sequence: CASSLHATRLEASGANVLTF. The DNA for the CDR3 is TGTGCCAGCTCACTACATGCGACACGCCTGGAGGCCTCTGGGGCCAACGTCCTGACTTTC. The complete variable domain, with remaining parts taken from reference TRBV18 and TRBJ2-6, reads NAGVMQNPRHLVRRRGQEARLRCSPMKGHSHVYWYRQLPEEGLKFMVYLQKENIIDESGMPKERFSAEFPKEGPSILRIQQVVRGDSAAYFCASSLHATRLEASGANVLTFGAGSRLTVL.

The rearrangement uses TRBV2 and TRBJ2-3; TRBD2 matches at 10 bases. The V gene's germline CDR1 is SNHLY and CDR2 FYNNEI. The V gene end was trimmed by 4 bases and the J gene end by 4 bases; junction bases not matched to a gene: 8. The CDR3 sequence is 16 residues long. DNA for the CDR3: TGTGCCAGCAGTGTGTCTAGCGGGGGTACCGCAGATACGCAGTATTTT. Translating it yields CASSVSSGGTADTQYF.

V usage is TRBV5-1 and J usage is TRBJ2-1; D gene ambiguous. This CDR3 spans 13 amino acids. Per germline, CDR1 SGHRS and CDR2 YFSETQ. Between the trimmed V and J ends, which lost 4 bases and 6 bases, there was a span of 11 bases. The CDR3 is CASSPDLGNEQFF. The CDR3 DNA reads TGCGCCAGCAGCCCGGACCTCGGCAATGAGCAGTTCTTC.

This chain uses TRBV6-1 with TRBJ1-2, with D possibly matching TRBD1 (5 bases). The CDR3 spans 15 residues. Germline loops: CDR1 MNHNS, CDR2 SASEGT. The V end lost 2 bases, the J end lost 3 bases, and 13 bases lay between the germline ends. The CDR3 nucleotides are TGTGCCAGCAGTGAAAGGCAGGGTGGGTACTATGGCTACACCTTC. Amino acids: CASSERQGGYYGYTF.

This rearrangement joins TRBV9 to TRBJ1-3; D not resolved. In germline, CDR1 is SGDLS, CDR2 YYNGEE. The V end lost 0 bases, the J end lost 3 bases, and 7 bases lay between the germline ends. CDR3 length: 14 residues. The CDR3 bases are TGTGCCAGCAGCGTAGAAGCGGTTGGAAACACCATATATTTT. This translates into CASSVEAVGNTIYF. Using reference TRBV9 and TRBJ1-3 for the parts outside the CDR3, the full variable domain is DSGVTQTPKHLITATGQRVTLRCSPRSGDLSVYWYQQSLDQGLQFLIQYYNGEERAKGNILERFSAQQFPDLHSELNLSSLELGDSALYFCASSVEAVGNTIYFGEGSWLTVV.

This clone was seen just once. This chain connects TRBV27 to TRBJ1-2, with a weak D call TRBD1 (6 bases). The V and J ends lost 5 bases and 9 bases respectively, with 22 bases between them. The CDR3 is made up of 15 amino acids. Germline lookup yields CDR1 MNHEY and CDR2 SMNVEV (reference sequence). The CDR3 loop reads CASSIGGTVARSYTF. The CDR3 DNA sequence: TGTGCCAGCAGTATAGGGGGGACGGTTGCTAGGAGCTACACCTTC.

This chain links TRBV19 with TRBJ1-2; 7 positions match TRBD1. J lost 5 bases, V lost 6 bases, and 9 bases had no gene match. Germline V lookup: CDR1 LNHDA, CDR2 SQIVND (reference sequence). The CDR3 is 14 amino acids. The CDR3 DNA is TGTGCCAGTAGCTTTGAGGACAGGCGTTATGGCTACACCTTC. As protein: CASSFEDRRYGYTF.

In the case of this clone: The identical CDR3 is also encoded by other nucleotide sequences in the sample. This sequence joins TRBV27 and TRBJ2-5, with D possibly being TRBD2 (6 bases). Germline V gene lookup returns CDR1 MNHEY and CDR2 SMNVEV (reference sequence). V was trimmed by 0 bases and J by 4 bases, leaving 9 bases between them. The CDR3 runs 14 residues. The DNA for the CDR3 is TGTGCCAGCAGTTTATCGAAGGGAGGAGAGACCCAGTACTTC. This encodes CASSLSKGGETQYF.

CDR3 sequence (DNA): TGTGCCAGCAGCTTGAGCCGGGTGGTTGGCGGGGAGCTGTTTTTT. Translation gives CASSLSRVVGGELFF. This chain uses TRBV5-5 with TRBJ2-2; D not certain. This CDR3 has 15 amino acids. Trimming removed 1 base from V and 7 bases from J, with 14 bases in between. Germline V gene lookup returns CDR1 SGHKS and CDR2 YYEKEE (reference sequence).

The gene calls are TRBV6-4 and TRBJ1-1, with unresolved D. This CDR3 comprises 13 residues. V was cut by 5 bases and J by 1 base, with 8 bases left in between. Germline CDR1 reads MRHNA; CDR2 reads SNTAGT. This CDR3 is CASSLSSNTEAFF. CDR3 nucleotide sequence: TGTGCCAGCAGTCTTAGCTCGAACACTGAAGCTTTCTTT.

This chain joins TRBV28 and TRBJ2-3; 11 bases map to TRBD1. CDR1 and CDR2 (germline): MDHEN, SYDVKM. The CDR3 contains 14 residues. The junction had 5 bases not matched to a gene; V was cut back by 8 bases and J by 4 bases. The CDR3 DNA reads TGTGCCAGCTCCCGGGACAGGGGGGCAGATACGCAGTATTTT. Encoded protein: CASSRDRGADTQYF.